Below, 6 T cell receptor beta chains from the same sample are listed, as sequenced in a study of blood T cell repertoires in COVID-19. Sequenced by immunoSEQ multiplex PCR; TCRdb stores in-frame clones only, minus some. Among about 320,000 clones listed, around nine tenths were seen once. The sample was PBMCs or T cells enriched from blood (not recorded which). The receptors originated from a woman in her twenties or thirties who had been exposed to COVID-19.

This rearrangement joins TRBV7-9 to TRBJ2-2; perhaps TRBD1 as D (6 bases). CDR3 length equals 14 residues. Between the trimmed V and J ends, which lost 5 bases and 4 bases, there was a span of 11 bases. CDR1 SEHNR and CDR2 FQNEAQ come from the germline V gene (reference sequence). The CDR3 loop is CASSNRGSTGELFF. DNA for the CDR3: TGTGCCAGCAGCAATAGGGGGTCCACCGGGGAGCTGTTTTTT.

This sequence joins TRBV2 and TRBJ1-2, with D perhaps TRBD1 (6 bases). Between the trimmed V and J ends, which lost 2 bases and 8 bases, there was a span of 12 bases. Looked up from germline, CDR1 is SNHLY and CDR2 is FYNNEI. CDR3 length: 13 residues. The CDR3 region has the DNA TGTGCCAGCAGTGAACGTTCAGGGGCCGGCTACACCTTC. Its translation is CASSERSGAGYTF.

The V and J genes are TRBV21-1 and TRBJ1-4. TRBV21-1 is a listed pseudogene. The CDR3 loop spans 16 amino acids. CDR3 protein: CASSHRGTEDNEKLFF. CDR3 nucleotide sequence: TGTGCCAGCAGCCATCGGGGGACGGAGGATAATGAAAAACTGTTTTTT.

This clone has a single count. The V gene is TRBV2, the J gene TRBJ2-5; 7 bases match TRBD1. Germline V gene lookup returns CDR1 SNHLY and CDR2 FYNNEI. The CDR3 contains 14 residues. The trim removed 3 bases at V and 5 bases at J, leaving 6 bases unmatched. The CDR3 protein is CASSDSDRKETQYF. CDR3 bases: TGTGCCAGCAGTGATTCGGACAGGAAGGAGACCCAGTACTTC.

This chain connects TRBV4-1 to TRBJ2-7; 7 bases agree with TRBD1. Germline trimming cut 6 bases from V and 6 bases from J; bases unmatched to any gene: 8. The CDR3 covers 13 residues. Germline V CDR1 and CDR2: MGHRA, YSYEKL. The CDR3 protein is CASSQRSGGEQYF. The CDR3 DNA follows: TGCGCCAGCAGTCAACGATCAGGGGGCGAGCAGTACTTC.

This chain connects TRBV19 to TRBJ1-2, with 7 bases aligning to TRBD1. The CDR3 has 16 amino acids. The germline CDR1 and CDR2 sequences are LNHDA and SQIVND (reference sequence). Trimming removed 2 bases from V and 3 bases from J; junction bases left unmatched: 9. The CDR3 is CASSISTGNKHYGYTF. Written as DNA, the CDR3 is TGTGCCAGTAGTATATCGACAGGGAATAAGCACTATGGCTACACCTTC.